The clone carrying this TCR beta chain has at least ten counts. The V gene end was trimmed by 9 bases and the J gene end by 2 bases; junction bases not matched to a gene: 10. The CDR3 is 14 amino acids. These data are taken from a study of T cells in Graves' hyperthyroidism and ophthalmopathy. Amplified regions were TCR beta CDR3 sequences from RNA transcripts. An initial round of RT-PCR targeting the TCR CDR3 relied on the HTBI primer set. TCRdb analysed the multiplex PCR reads with MiXCR anew, one entry per CDR3 protein. The table has approximately 610,000 distinct CDR3 sequences, roughly 14% seen once. Ophthalmopathy patients had moderate-to-severe active disease, CAS ≥3, NOSPECS ≥4, and disease duration under 3 months.

Sequencing was carried out using blood. This chain joins TRBV12-3 or TRBV12-4 and TRBJ2-7; 7 bases are shared with TRBD1. This receptor was obtained from a woman between 40 and 55 years old with Graves' ophthalmopathy. CDR3 amino acids: CASRPTGKAYEQYF. The DNA for the CDR3 is TGTGCCAGTAGACCGACAGGGAAGGCCTACGAGCAGTACTTC.